One and the same sample provided the 32 T cell receptor beta chains below, sequenced in a study of CD8+ T cells in alopecia areata. Investigators isolated RNA and reverse transcribed it into cDNA to act as the sequencing template. Some clones are missing from TCRdb's copy, which holds only in-frame ones; the method was immunoSEQ multiplex PCR. This table holds 200,000 to 250,000 clones, around 66% found once. The treatment is: oral pan-JAK inhibitor, 5-10 mg twice daily. Sequences were derived from CD4+ T cells sorted from blood, sampled at week 4, from a patient treated with tofacitinib. These receptors came from a human donor with alopecia areata.

This clone occurred a few times. The chain joins TRBV5-6 to TRBJ1-2, with D hard to call. The germline CDR1 and CDR2 sequences are SGHDT and YYEEEE. Trimming left V 7 bases short and J 3 bases short, with 7 bases between. The CDR3 runs to 11 residues. Here the CDR3 reads CASGRDYGYTF. The CDR3 DNA sequence: TGTGCCAGCGGTAGGGACTATGGCTACACCTTC. The full variable domain, with the rest looked up from reference TRBV5-6 and TRBJ1-2, is DAGVTQSPTHLIKTRGQQVTLRCSPKSGHDTVSWYQQALGQGPQFIFQYYEEEERQRGNFPDRFSGHQFPNYSSELNVNALLLGDSALYLCASGRDYGYTFGSGTRLTVV.

The V and J genes are TRBV5-1 and TRBJ2-5; TRBD2 matches 11 bases. Germline CDR1 reads SGHRS; CDR2 reads YFSETQ. V lost 4 bases, J lost 1 base, and 6 bases stayed unmatched. The CDR3 runs to 16 residues. CDR3 nucleotides: TGCGCCAGCAGCGGGGGACTAGCGGTAGTCCAAGAGACCCAGTACTTC. Translated, it gives CASSGGLAVVQETQYF.

V usage is TRBV5-1 and J usage is TRBJ1-1; possibly TRBD1 for D (5 bases). Germline CDR1 reads SGHRS; CDR2 reads YFSETQ. Trimming removed 3 bases from V and 0 bases from J, with 6 bases in between. This CDR3 is 13 amino acids long. The CDR3 here is CASSSGMNTEAFF. DNA of the CDR3: TGCGCCAGCAGCTCAGGGATGAACACTGAAGCTTTCTTT.

The DNA of the CDR3 is TGTGCCAGCAGTTCCCGGGACAGCCTTAACTATGGCTACACCTTC. Protein product: CASSSRDSLNYGYTF. The rearrangement links TRBV6-6 to TRBJ1-2; TRBD1 aligns across 7 bases. With V trimmed by 4 bases and J by 1 base, 6 bases remained unmatched. The CDR3 loop spans 15 amino acids. Germline CDR1 reads MNHNY; CDR2 reads SVGAGI (reference sequence).

The chain couples TRBV30 to TRBJ1-1; 7 bases match TRBD1. CDR1 is GTSNPN, CDR2 SVGIG, per germline (reference sequence). The trim removed 5 bases at V and 4 bases at J, leaving 4 bases unmatched. This CDR3 is built from 12 residues. CDR3 region: CAWGDSFTEAFF. The CDR3 DNA follows: TGTGCCTGGGGGGACAGTTTCACTGAAGCTTTCTTT.

The chain couples TRBV7-8 to TRBJ1-5, with no clear D. Germline V gives CDR1 SGHVS, CDR2 FQNEAQ. The CDR3 loop spans 16 amino acids. V was trimmed by 1 base and J by 1 base, leaving 11 bases between them. This chain's CDR3 is CASSLVSVMSNQPQHF. The DNA for the CDR3 is TGTGCCAGCAGCTTAGTGTCAGTGATGAGCAATCAGCCCCAGCATTTT.

The chain couples TRBV27 to TRBJ1-2, with a possible D match to TRBD1 (6 bases). The germline V gene encodes CDR1 MNHEY and CDR2 SMNVEV (reference sequence). V was trimmed by 3 bases and J by 7 bases, leaving 15 bases between them. The CDR3 loop spans 14 amino acids. The CDR3 region is CASSFTVQGSGYTF. CDR3 bases: TGTGCCAGCAGTTTCACCGTACAGGGTAGTGGCTACACCTTC.

The chain combines TRBV7-2 with TRBJ2-7, with 8 bases fitting TRBD1. CDR3 size: 13 residues. Per the germline V gene, CDR1 is SGHTA and CDR2 is FQGNSA. Germline trimming cut 4 bases from V and 12 bases from J; bases unmatched to any gene: 11. This CDR3 is CASSSLQGDRGYF. The DNA for the CDR3 is TGTGCCAGCAGCTCACTACAGGGGGACAGAGGGTACTTC.

The V call is TRBV6-5, the J call TRBJ2-5, with 10 nucleotides matching TRBD1. The CDR3 totals 14 residues. Germline V gene lookup returns CDR1 MNHEY and CDR2 SVGAGI. Trimming removed 6 bases from V and 9 bases from J; junction bases left unmatched: 10. CDR3 nucleotides: TGTGCCAGCAGGTCGGACAGGGGGGTCGAGGCCCAGTACTTC. It encodes CASRSDRGVEAQYF.

V and J are TRBV30 and TRBJ1-5, with TRBD1 as a possible D gene (6 bases). This CDR3 is 16 amino acids long. The V gene's germline CDR1 is GTSNPN and CDR2 SVGIG (reference sequence). V shed 2 bases and J shed 2 bases, with 16 bases lying between them. The CDR3, as DNA: TGTGCCTGGAGTCACGCCCCGGGGGGCGGCAATCAGCCCCAGCATTTT. Its translation: CAWSHAPGGGNQPQHF.

This clone was observed a few times. The gene calls are TRBV2 and TRBJ1-1, with D perhaps matching TRBD1 (6 bases). Trimming removed 8 bases from V and 4 bases from J, with 20 bases in between. The CDR3 has 15 amino acids. Germline V gene lookup returns CDR1 SNHLY and CDR2 FYNNEI. For the CDR3, the DNA is TGTGCCAGCTTCTCCGGGGCTACAGGGCGCACTGAAGCTTTCTTT. As protein: CASFSGATGRTEAFF.

J is TRBJ2-5 and V is TRBV27, with 10 bases aligning to TRBD1. Germline CDR1 is MNHEY and CDR2 is SMNVEV (reference sequence). J was trimmed by 5 bases and V by 9 bases; bases with no gene match: 6. The CDR3 is 13 residues long. As DNA, the CDR3 is TGTGCCAGTTTGACAGGGGGCGGGGAGACCCAGTACTTC. This encodes CASLTGGGETQYF.

The chain links TRBV7-6 to TRBJ1-4; D is uncertain. Trimming took 7 bases from V and 10 from J, leaving 19 bases between them. Germline CDR1 reads SGHVS; CDR2 reads FNYEAQ. There are 14 residues in the CDR3. This CDR3 reads CASTNVAGKGKLFF. The CDR3 DNA sequence: TGTGCCAGCACCAACGTGGCGGGGAAAGGAAAACTGTTTTTT. Using reference TRBV7-6 and TRBJ1-4 for the parts outside the CDR3, the full variable domain is GAGVSQSPRYKVTKRGQDVALRCDPISGHVSLYWYRQALGQGPEFLTYFNYEAQQDKSGLPNDRFSAERPEGSISTLTIQRTEQRDSAMYRCASTNVAGKGKLFFGSGTQLSVL.

This clone showed up just a few times. The chain is built from TRBV30 and TRBJ1-3; unclear D gene. The V gene's germline CDR1 is GTSNPN and CDR2 SVGIG (reference sequence). CDR3 length equals 13 residues. Trimming took 4 bases from V and 4 from J, leaving 11 bases between them. This CDR3 reads CAWNAGLGNTIYF. In DNA, the CDR3 is TGTGCCTGGAACGCAGGATTAGGAAACACCATATATTTT.

The rearrangement joins TRBV25-1 to TRBJ2-2; 8 nucleotides agree with TRBD1. The CDR3 is made up of 15 amino acids. Unmatched junction bases numbered 4, after V lost 2 bases and J lost 5 bases. From germline, CDR1 is MGHDK and CDR2 SYGVNS. The CDR3 spells CASSEPGGRTGELFF. The CDR3 DNA reads TGTGCCAGCAGTGAACCAGGGGGCCGGACCGGGGAGCTGTTTTTT.

This clone was picked up a small number of times. The rearrangement joins TRBV6-5 to TRBJ2-5; D might be TRBD2 (5 bases). The CDR3 totals 14 residues. CDR1 and CDR2 from the germline V gene are MNHEY and SVGAGI. The ends were cut back, 7 bases at V and 7 bases at J, with 19 bases in the middle. CDR3 nucleotide sequence: TGTGCCAGCACCCCCGTGGGTCGGGGTTTGACCCAGTACTTC. Its translation is CASTPVGRGLTQYF.

The chain employs TRBV5-1 and TRBJ2-5, with D perhaps given as TRBD1 or TRBD2 (5 bases each). The germline gives CDR1 SGHRS, CDR2 YFSETQ. CDR3 length: 14 residues. V was cut by 7 bases and J by 4 bases, with 17 bases left in between. The CDR3 loop is CASSSGAGGETQYF. The CDR3 region has the DNA TGCGCCAGCTCTTCCGGGGCCGGAGGAGAGACCCAGTACTTC.

The chain joins TRBV7-2 to TRBJ1-2; no firm D call. Trimming removed 4 bases at V and 8 bases at J, with 14 bases between. Germline loops: CDR1 SGHTA, CDR2 FQGNSA. CDR3 length: 13 residues. CDR3 bases: TGTGCCAGCAGCTCCCTGACCAACGGGGGCTACACCTTC. This codes for CASSSLTNGGYTF. The full variable domain, with the rest looked up from reference TRBV7-2 and TRBJ1-2, is GAGVSQSPSNKVTEKGKDVELRCDPISGHTALYWYRQSLGQGLEFLIYFQGNSAPDKSGLPSDRFSAERTGGSVSTLTIQRTQQEDSAVYLCASSSLTNGGYTFGSGTRLTVV.

This clone has just a few counts. The chain employs TRBV18 and TRBJ2-5; the D is unclear. V shed 8 bases and J shed 5 bases, with 9 bases lying between them. This CDR3 comprises 11 residues. Germline V gives CDR1 KGHSH, CDR2 LQKENI. For the CDR3, the DNA is TGTGCCAGCCGGAACGAGGAGACCCAGTACTTC. Translating it yields CASRNEETQYF.

V usage is TRBV29-1 and J usage is TRBJ2-7; D is uncertain. Per the germline V gene, CDR1 is SQVTM and CDR2 is ANQGSEA. The CDR3 has 10 amino acids. CDR3 protein: CSVSPGKRRV. As DNA, the CDR3 is TGCAGCGTTAGTCCGGGCAAGAGGAGAGTC.

The rearrangement links TRBV7-2 to TRBJ1-2; 7 bases align to TRBD1. With V trimmed by 1 base and J by 4 bases, 6 bases remained unmatched. This CDR3 spans 15 amino acids. CDR1 is SGHTA and CDR2 is FQGNSA in the germline V gene. CDR3 nucleotide sequence: TGTGCCAGCAGCTTAGACCCACAGGGGCCCTATGGCTACACCTTC. Protein sequence: CASSLDPQGPYGYTF.

The chain links TRBV6-6 to TRBJ2-5, with D uncertain. With 11 bases removed from V and 2 bases from J, the gap between germline ends came to 12 bases. CDR3 size: 12 residues. In germline, CDR1 is MNHNY, CDR2 SVGAGI (reference sequence). CDR3 DNA: TGTGCCGCCGGGCAAATACAAGAGACCCAGTACTTC. This translates into CAAGQIQETQYF.

As regards this clone: Because the CDR3 is missing its conserved closing phenylalanine or tryptophan, this is likely a read error. The chain carries TRBV4-2 and TRBJ1-1; D is possibly TRBD1 (5 bases). V was trimmed by 5 bases and J by 1 base, leaving 11 bases between them. There are 14 residues in the CDR3. Germline CDR1 LGHNA, CDR2 YNFKEQ. The CDR3 reads CASSTGGTNTEAFL. CDR3 sequence (DNA): TGTGCCAGCAGCACCGGGGGGACGAACACTGAAGCTTTCCTT.

V and J are TRBV7-9 and TRBJ1-2; weak D call: TRBD1 (5 bases). V shed 5 bases and J shed 4 bases, with 23 bases lying between them. The germline CDR1 and CDR2 sequences are SEHNR and FQNEAQ (reference sequence). The CDR3 covers 17 residues. Written as DNA, the CDR3 is TGTGCCAGCAGCGCCCACCCTTCCCTAGGGGTCGGCTATGGCTACACCTTC. It is translated as CASSAHPSLGVGYGYTF.

Only a few counts were recorded for this clone. This chain joins TRBV29-1 and TRBJ1-2, with D possibly TRBD1 on 5 matching bases. V was pared by 4 bases and J by 4 bases, with 10 bases between. CDR1 is SQVTM and CDR2 is ANQGSEA in the germline V gene. The CDR3 extends over 12 amino acids. The CDR3 loop reads CSVAGGGYGYTF. The CDR3 DNA is TGCAGCGTTGCCGGGGGGGGCTATGGCTACACCTTC.

Only a few counts were recorded for this clone. The rearrangement uses TRBV7-2 and TRBJ2-7, with D uncertain. The CDR3 totals 12 residues. Trimming removed 2 bases from V and 4 bases from J, with 6 bases in between. Germline V gene sequence: CDR1 SGHTA, CDR2 FQGNSA. The CDR3 bases are TGTGCCAGCAGCTTACACCTTTACGAGCAGTACTTC. It codes for CASSLHLYEQYF. Using reference TRBV7-2 and TRBJ2-7 for the parts outside the CDR3, the full variable domain is GAGVSQSPSNKVTEKGKDVELRCDPISGHTALYWYRQSLGQGLEFLIYFQGNSAPDKSGLPSDRFSAERTGGSVSTLTIQRTQQEDSAVYLCASSLHLYEQYFGPGTRLTVT.

This clone was seen a handful of times. The chain employs TRBV7-9 and TRBJ2-7; 7 nucleotides match TRBD2. This CDR3 region has 14 residues. With V trimmed by 5 bases and J by 5 bases, 9 bases remained unmatched. In germline, CDR1 is SEHNR, CDR2 FQNEAQ (reference sequence). CDR3 sequence reads: CASSPDGGFHEQYF. The DNA for the CDR3 is TGTGCCAGCAGCCCTGACGGGGGGTTCCACGAGCAGTACTTC. Using reference TRBV7-9 and TRBJ2-7 for the parts outside the CDR3, the full variable domain is DTGVSQNPRHKITKRGQNVTFRCDPISEHNRLYWYRQTLGQGPEFLTYFQNEAQLEKSRLLSDRFSAERPKGSFSTLEIQRTEQGDSAMYLCASSPDGGFHEQYFGPGTRLTVT.

This clone has just a few counts. The chain couples TRBV30 to TRBJ1-1; TRBD1 matches at 7 bases. The CDR3 has 16 residues. The V segment lost 0 bases and the J segment 0 bases; nucleotides outside the gene matches: 7. CDR1 GTSNPN and CDR2 SVGIG come from the germline V gene (reference sequence). CDR3 sequence: CAWSVKQGQVNTEAFF. The CDR3 nucleotides read TGTGCCTGGAGTGTTAAACAGGGGCAAGTGAACACTGAAGCTTTCTTT.

The V and J genes are TRBV29-1 and TRBJ2-2; TRBD2 matches at 15 bases. The CDR3 has 17 residues. CDR1 SQVTM and CDR2 ANQGSEA come from the germline V gene. Unmatched junction bases numbered 9, after V lost 7 bases and J lost 3 bases. Here the CDR3 reads CSAGRGLAGGHTGELFF. In nucleotides, the CDR3 is TGCAGCGCTGGTCGGGGACTAGCGGGGGGACACACCGGGGAGCTGTTTTTT.

This chain links TRBV5-4 with TRBJ2-1, with 7 bases matching TRBD2. After removal of 4 bases from V and 3 bases from J, the junction contained 4 bases not matched to a gene. Germline values: CDR1 SGHNT, CDR2 YYREEE (reference sequence). The CDR3 spans 14 residues. CDR3 region: CASSAAGFYNEQFF. Here the CDR3 DNA reads TGTGCCAGCAGCGCAGCGGGGTTCTACAATGAGCAGTTCTTC.

This chain links TRBV12-5 with TRBJ1-1, with a tentative D call TRBD1 (5 bases). Germline V gives CDR1 LGHNT, CDR2 FRNRAP. This CDR3 contains 14 residues. Trimming removed 2 bases at V and 0 bases at J, with 7 bases between. CDR3 in DNA: TGTGCTAGTGGTTTGAACAGGTTGAACACTGAAGCTTTCTTT. Residues: CASGLNRLNTEAFF.

V usage is TRBV25-1 and J usage is TRBJ2-3; TRBD2 aligns across 8 bases. The germline V gene encodes CDR1 MGHDK and CDR2 SYGVNS. This CDR3 is 16 amino acids long. V shed 7 bases and J 0 bases; nucleotides not matched to a gene: 9. CDR3 sequence reads: CASTGRGGNSTDTQYF. As DNA, the CDR3 is TGTGCCAGCACCGGTCGCGGGGGGAATAGCACAGATACGCAGTATTTT.